A selection of T cell receptor beta chains follows, all from one sample in a study of blood T cell repertoires in COVID-19. Data came from immunoSEQ multiplex PCR; TCRdb stores just in-frame clones and leaves some out. The profile covers 300,000 or so clones, with around 87% appearing a single time and approximately 7.8% taken by the ten largest. The material sequenced was peripheral blood. The receptors derive from a woman aged 50 to 65 who had recovered from COVID-19. CDR3s include the opening cysteine and the closing phenylalanine or tryptophan. Fields, in order: CDR3 length, D gene, V gene, J gene, CDR3 protein, CDR3 DNA. A D gene is named only where the DNA matches it firmly.

15	NA	TRBV7-8	TRBJ1-1	CASSLVGRGKTEAFF	TGTGCCAGCAGCTTAGTAGGTAGGGGGAAGACTGAAGCTTTCTTT
14	NA	TRBV9	TRBJ1-4	CASSVSPGGEKLFF	TGTGCCAGCAGCGTTAGTCCGGGAGGAGAAAAACTGTTTTTT
15	TRBD2	TRBV20-1	TRBJ2-5	CSASSGGDPQETQYF	TGCAGTGCTAGTTCGGGGGGGGACCCCCAAGAGACCCAGTACTTC
13	TRBD2	TRBV28	TRBJ2-7	CASGRGGRYEQYF	TGTGCCAGCGGCCGGGGAGGGAGGTACGAGCAGTACTTC
14	TRBD1	TRBV9	TRBJ1-2	CASSVVGGPNGYTF	TGTGCCAGCAGCGTAGTAGGGGGCCCAAATGGCTACACCTTC
15	TRBD1	TRBV5-1	TRBJ1-5	CASSLAGTGYQPQHF	TGCGCCAGCAGCTTGGCTGGGACAGGGTATCAGCCCCAGCATTTT
15	TRBD2	TRBV19	TRBJ2-5	CASRLAGEFWETQYF	TGTGCCAGTAGGCTAGCGGGGGAGTTTTGGGAGACCCAGTACTTC
15	TRBD1	TRBV3-1/TRBV3-2	TRBJ1-1	CASSFNRDRGTEAFF	TGTGCCAGCAGCTTCAACCGCGACAGGGGCACTGAAGCTTTCTTT
12	TRBD2	TRBV2	TRBJ2-1	CAGTPTSATQFF	TGTGCCGGAACACCAACTAGCGCGACGCAGTTCTTC
11	NA	TRBV27	TRBJ2-1	CASSLFGEQFF	TGTGCCAGCAGTTTGTTCGGGGAGCAGTTCTTC